The present T cell receptor (beta chain) was sequenced within a study of T cell responses to AZD1222 COVID-19 vaccine. In the case of this clone: Its antigen is not identified.

Findings and limits, study-wide: CD4 TCRs covered the whole spike, strongest at regions 160-218 and 743-854.

V lost 0 bases and J lost 5, with 17 bases in between. The germline gives CDR1 SGDLS, CDR2 YYNGEE. The CDR3 totals 17 residues. Sequencing was performed with immunoSEQ multiplex PCR; in TCRdb, only in-frame clones are kept and a portion is missing. The sample lists 200,000 or so clones; 85% to 95% were seen once. The sample consisted of peripheral blood, taken on day 0 of AZD1222 vaccination. The chain recombines TRBV9 with TRBJ1-4; a possible D gene is TRBD1 (5 bases). This receptor was identified in an adult in good health. CDR3 amino acids: CASSVGLGSGTNEKLFF. DNA for the CDR3: TGTGCCAGCAGCGTAGGGTTGGGGTCGGGGACCAATGAAAAACTGTTTTTT. Looking up the rest from reference TRBV9 and TRBJ1-4 gives the full variable domain: DSGVTQTPKHLITATGQRVTLRCSPRSGDLSVYWYQQSLDQGLQFLIQYYNGEERAKGNILERFSAQQFPDLHSELNLSSLELGDSALYFCASSVGLGSGTNEKLFFGSGTQLSVL.